This T cell receptor beta chain is drawn from a study of blood T cell repertoires in COVID-19. Per the study methods: Using reference gene primer amplification, nucleated cell counts were estimated. Libraries were prepared by immunoSEQ multiplex PCR; TCRdb keeps only in-frame clonotypes and omits some of them. V and J calls and clone size are copied from that table; D and trimming were computed from the DNA. Of hundreds of thousands of clones listed, around 90% are singletons. This CDR3 comprises 16 residues. After removal of 6 bases from V and 3 bases from J, the junction contained 12 bases not matched to a gene. The germline gives CDR1 SEHNR, CDR2 FQNEAQ (reference sequence).

This chain uses TRBV7-9 with TRBJ2-7; 9 positions agree with TRBD1. This TCR was sampled from a woman aged 18 to 35 with acute COVID-19. Sequencing was carried out using PBMCs or T cells enriched from blood (not recorded which). CDR3 sequence: CASRQQGALTRYEQYF. The CDR3 coding sequence is TGTGCCAGCAGACAACAGGGGGCTCTTACTCGCTACGAGCAGTACTTC.